This TCR beta chain comes out of a study of T cells in Graves' hyperthyroidism and ophthalmopathy. Turning to the study itself: Peripheral blood was acquired at first diagnosis, ahead of any therapy whatsoever.

General study points: Most expanded thyroid clonotypes above 0.001 recurred in blood.

It was RNA transcripts that yielded the amplified TCR beta CDR3 regions. Carried out on the TCR CDR3, a first-round RT-PCR used the HTBI primer set. TCRdb called the multiplex PCR reads again in MiXCR, with one record for every CDR3 protein. The data contain roughly 700,000 distinct CDR3 sequences, less than 15% of them singletons. In germline, CDR1 is DFQATT, CDR2 SNEGSKA (reference sequence). The V gene lost 1 base and the J gene lost 0 bases, with 6 bases spanning the gap. The CDR3 runs 14 residues. This clonotype was picked up one time. Its specificity is unknown. Exclusions: uncontrolled infection, other autoimmune disease, pregnancy, lactation.

This rearrangement joins TRBV20-1 to TRBJ1-4, with D perhaps matching TRBD1 (5 bases). The clonotype was recovered from a young woman with Graves' hyperthyroidism. The material sequenced was blood. The CDR3 DNA reads as TGCAGTGCTAGAGGGGGGGCAACTAATGAAAAACTGTTTTTT. This gives the protein CSARGGATNEKLFF.